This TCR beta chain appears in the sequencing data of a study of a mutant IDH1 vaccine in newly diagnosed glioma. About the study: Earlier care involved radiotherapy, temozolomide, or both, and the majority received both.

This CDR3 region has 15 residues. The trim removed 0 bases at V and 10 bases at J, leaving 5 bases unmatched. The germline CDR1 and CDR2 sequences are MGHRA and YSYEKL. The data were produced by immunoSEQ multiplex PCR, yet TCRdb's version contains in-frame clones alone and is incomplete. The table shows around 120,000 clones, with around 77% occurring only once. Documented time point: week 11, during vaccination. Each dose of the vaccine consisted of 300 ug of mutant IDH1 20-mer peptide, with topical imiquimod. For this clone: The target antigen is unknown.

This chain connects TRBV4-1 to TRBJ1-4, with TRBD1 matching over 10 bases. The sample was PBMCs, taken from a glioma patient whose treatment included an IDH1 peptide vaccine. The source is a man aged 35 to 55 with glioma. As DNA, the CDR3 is TGCGCCAGCAGCCAAGAGGGGACAGGGGAAGGAAAACTGTTTTTT. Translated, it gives CASSQEGTGEGKLFF.